These T cell receptor beta chains were read from a single sample in a study of neurological immune-mediated disorders. TCRdb redid the calling of the 5' RACE reads with MiXCR, one entry per CDR3 protein. The profile shows around 130,000 distinct CDR3 sequences, 3% to 3.5% of them singletons. Material for sequencing was PBMCs. These receptors were collected from a woman aged 30 to 39 with multiple sclerosis. Each CDR3 is given without its conserved first and last residue. The order of the fields is clone size, J gene, V gene, CDR3 protein. Not all rows give a size; the values are once, few, many and, for expanded clones, a class.

>many|TRBJ1-1|TRBV20-1
SALKTGWDTEAF
>many|TRBJ2-3|TRBV20-1
SARPGLATDTQY
>-|TRBJ1-6|TRBV18
ASSDGTDSPLH
>many|TRBJ2-6|TRBV7-8
ASSPLRDRRSGANVLT
>-|TRBJ2-7|TRBV18
ASSPQPRRDEQY
>many|TRBJ2-1|TRBV6-5
ASSYLGYEQF
>many|TRBJ2-3|TRBV20-1
SASDFGGPSSTDTQY
>many|TRBJ1-5|TRBV27
ASSLSAYLRDQPQH
>many|TRBJ2-7|TRBV12-3/TRBV12-4
ASSLVPSSYEQY
>many|TRBJ2-5|TRBV15
ATSRGGELRETQY
>many|TRBJ2-1|TRBV7-2
ASSLDRDSYNEQF
>many|TRBJ1-3|TRBV20-1
SVDRAPGNTIY
>many|TRBJ1-6|TRBV7-2
ASSLRSPSSPLH
>many|TRBJ2-1|TRBV12-3/TRBV12-4
ASSSPGLVVLEQF
>many|TRBJ1-6|TRBV28
ASSLIAGVNSPLH
>many|TRBJ2-1|TRBV6-2/TRBV6-3
ASSSSPSQEQF
>-|TRBJ2-7|TRBV29-1
SVEDLTGALRGEQY
>few|TRBJ2-2|TRBV9
ASRQGGNAGELF
>many|TRBJ2-1|TRBV9
ASSFSPREVYNEQF
>many|TRBJ2-7|TRBV20-1
SARDVESGTISEQY
>many|TRBJ2-7|TRBV5-1
ASSLLGGPDYEQY